Presented here are 17 T cell receptor beta chains from one specimen sequenced in a study of T cells in Graves' hyperthyroidism and ophthalmopathy. TCR beta CDR3 regions were amplified from RNA. When the TCR CDR3 underwent first-round RT-PCR, the HTBI primer set was used. TCRdb redid the calling of the multiplex PCR reads with MiXCR, one entry per CDR3 protein. The table shows under 350,000 distinct CDR3 sequences, with 20% to 25% occurring only once. Input material: blood. All receptors derive from a woman aged 50 to 60 with Graves' hyperthyroidism.

There are a few counts of this clonotype. The chain couples TRBV19 to TRBJ1-5, with 9 bases matching TRBD1. The CDR3 totals 16 residues. J was trimmed by 0 bases and V by 6 bases; bases with no gene match: 6. Germline V gene data show CDR1 as LNHDA and CDR2 as SQIVND (reference sequence). Here the CDR3 DNA reads TGTGCCAGTAGAGACCGACAGGGGGATAGCAATCAGCCCCAGCATTTT. This codes for CASRDRQGDSNQPQHF.

This clonotype was seen at least ten times. The DNA of the CDR3 is TGTGCCAGCAGCCTCAGGGGGGGCACTAAGAATGAGCAGTTCTTC. The encoded protein is CASSLRGGTKNEQFF. The chain carries TRBV7-8 and TRBJ2-1; D could derive from TRBD1 or TRBD2 (7 bases each). The CDR3 has 15 residues. The V end lost 5 bases, the J end lost 7 bases, and 18 bases lay between the germline ends. The germline V gene encodes CDR1 SGHVS and CDR2 FQNEAQ.

Many counts were recorded for this clonotype. The chain is built from TRBV2 and TRBJ2-5; TRBD1 agrees at 7 bases. Germline V lookup: CDR1 SNHLY, CDR2 FYNNEI. CDR3 length: 15 residues. Trimming took 6 bases from V and 2 from J; bases not matched to a gene: 9. DNA for the CDR3: TGTGCCAGCAGCCCTACGACAGGGCGACAAGAGACCCAGTACTTC. Amino acids: CASSPTTGRQETQYF.

This clonotype was seen more than once but under ten times. The J gene is TRBJ2-1, the V gene TRBV10-3, with 14 positions matching TRBD2. CDR3 size: 15 residues. Germline V gene sequence: CDR1 ENHRY, CDR2 SYGVKD. The V gene end was trimmed by 10 bases and the J gene end by 1 base; junction bases not matched to a gene: 3. As DNA, the CDR3 is TGTGCCACCCGGACTAGCGGGGGGTCCTACAATGAGCAGTTCTTC. Translating gives CATRTSGGSYNEQFF.

This clonotype was seen at least ten times. The genes are TRBV2 and TRBJ1-6, with 10 bases aligning to TRBD1. Per the germline V gene, CDR1 is SNHLY and CDR2 is FYNNEI. CDR3 length: 14 residues. The V and J ends lost 8 bases and 8 bases, in that order; junction bases with no gene match: 6. DNA of the CDR3: TGTGCCAGCGGTAGGACAGGGGGGGATTCACCCCTCCACTTT. Residues: CASGRTGGDSPLHF. The full variable domain, completed using reference TRBV2 and TRBJ1-6, is EPEVTQTPSHQVTQMGQEVILRCVPISNHLYFYWYRQILGQKVEFLVSFYNNEISEKSEIFDDQFSVERPDGSNFTLKIRSTKLEDSAMYFCASGRTGGDSPLHFGNGTRLTVT.

V and J are TRBV7-2 and TRBJ2-1; TRBD2 agrees at 8 bases. V gave up 5 bases and J gave up 10 bases; unmatched junction bases: 10. Germline lookup yields CDR1 SGHTA and CDR2 FQGNSA. CDR3 length equals 14 residues. Here the CDR3 DNA reads TGTGCCAGCAGCCAAGAAGTATTAGCGGGAGAGCAGTTCTTC. Protein product: CASSQEVLAGEQFF.

This clonotype has ten or more counts. The J gene is TRBJ2-7, the V gene TRBV6-2 or TRBV6-3; 7 nucleotides align to TRBD1. V lost 10 bases and J lost 2; bases outside the gene matches: 2. This CDR3 is 11 amino acids long. Germline V gives CDR1 MNHEY, CDR2 SVGEGT. CDR3 amino acids: CAIQGTYEQYF. CDR3 coding DNA: TGTGCCATACAGGGGACCTACGAGCAGTACTTC.

This clonotype was seen repeatedly, ten times or more. The CDR3 sequence is CASSEGGGSWGDYEQYF. DNA for the CDR3: TGTGCCAGCAGTGAAGGAGGAGGGAGTTGGGGAGATTACGAGCAGTACTTC. This rearrangement joins TRBV6-1 to TRBJ2-7, with D perhaps TRBD2 (6 bases). The length of the CDR3 is 17 residues. Germline V lookup: CDR1 MNHNS, CDR2 SASEGT. V was clipped by 1 base and J by 4 bases, with 20 bases between them.

This clonotype has at least ten counts. The chain carries TRBV30 and TRBJ2-2; 10 bases align to TRBD1. J gave up 6 bases and V 2 bases, and 9 bases lay outside the gene matches. In germline, CDR1 is GTSNPN, CDR2 SVGIG (reference sequence). The length of the CDR3 is 16 residues. CDR3 sequence: CAWSLTRTGGAGELFF. The CDR3 nucleotides are TGTGCCTGGAGTCTCACCAGGACAGGGGGGGCCGGGGAGCTGTTTTTT.

The genes are TRBV5-6 and TRBJ1-2; tentative D call: TRBD1 (6 bases). Germline values: CDR1 SGHDT, CDR2 YYEEEE. The CDR3 runs to 14 residues. Trimming cost V 6 bases and J 1 base, with 13 bases left between them. The CDR3 DNA is TGTGCCAGCAACAAAGGACAGCTTAACTATGGCTACACCTTC. Its translation: CASNKGQLNYGYTF.

This chain connects TRBV20-1 to TRBJ2-5; 13 bases are shared with TRBD2. The germline V gene has CDR1 DFQATT and CDR2 SNEGSKA (reference sequence). Unmatched junction bases numbered 3, after V lost 6 bases and J lost 2 bases. CDR3 size: 14 residues. The CDR3 region has the DNA TGCAGTGCGACGACTAGCGGGGGGCAAGAGACCCAGTACTTC. This translates into CSATTSGGQETQYF.

There are many counts of this clonotype. The chain carries TRBV6-2 or TRBV6-3 and TRBJ2-7; 12 bases fit TRBD2. The CDR3 covers 15 residues. CDR1 and CDR2 (germline): MNHEY, SVGEGT. The V gene end was trimmed by 4 bases and the J gene end by 2 bases; junction bases not matched to a gene: 3. This CDR3 reads CASSFTSGGTYEQYF. Here the CDR3 DNA reads TGTGCCAGCAGTTTTACTAGCGGGGGGACCTACGAGCAGTACTTC.

This clonotype was found many times. This sequence joins TRBV30 and TRBJ1-6; a possible D gene is TRBD1 (5 bases). This CDR3 region has 12 residues. The V end lost 2 bases, the J end lost 7 bases, and 6 bases lay between the germline ends. Germline CDR1 and CDR2: GTSNPN and SVGIG (reference sequence). The CDR3 region is CAWSSGNSPLHF. CDR3 DNA: TGTGCCTGGAGTTCAGGGAATTCACCCCTCCACTTT. The full variable domain, completed using reference TRBV30 and TRBJ1-6, is SQTIHQWPATLVQPVGSPLSLECTVEGTSNPNLYWYRQAAGRGLQLLFYSVGIGQISSEVPQNLSASRPQDRQFILSSKKLLLSDSGFYLCAWSSGNSPLHFGNGTRLTVT.

Note on this clonotype: This clone may be a read error of a much larger clone one base away. The rearrangement uses TRBV6-1 and TRBJ2-5, with 7 positions matching TRBD1. V shed 5 bases, J shed 5 bases, and the junction held 11 bases outside the gene matches. The CDR3 runs 15 residues. The V gene's germline CDR1 is MNHNS and CDR2 SASEGT. For the CDR3, the DNA is TGTGCCAGCAGTACCAACAGGGGCGTGGTGGAGACCCAGTACTTC. Its translation: CASSTNRGVVETQYF.

This clonotype was picked up many times. V gene TRBV7-9 combines with J gene TRBJ2-5; 8 bases align to TRBD1. V lost 3 bases, J lost 1 base, and 4 bases stayed unmatched. CDR1 and CDR2 (germline): SEHNR, FQNEAQ (reference sequence). The CDR3 is 15 amino acids. DNA of the CDR3: TGTGCCAGCAGCTTGGGCAGGGGGCCCCAAGAGACCCAGTACTTC. Translated: CASSLGRGPQETQYF.

This clonotype was found many times. This chain joins TRBV29-1 and TRBJ1-1; possible D gene TRBD1, 5 bases. The CDR3 is 13 amino acids. Looked up from germline, CDR1 is SQVTM and CDR2 is ANQGSEA. The V and J ends lost 8 bases and 1 base respectively, with 14 bases between them. The CDR3 loop is CSTRQTSNTEAFF. CDR3 DNA: TGCAGCACTCGACAGACTTCGAACACTGAAGCTTTCTTT.

In regard to this clonotype: A much larger clone is a single base away; this may be a read error. V gene TRBV3-1 combines with J gene TRBJ1-2; TRBD1 might be the D (5 bases). V was shortened by 7 bases and J by 6 bases, with 9 bases between the two germline ends. The CDR3 extends over 11 amino acids. Germline V CDR1 and CDR2: LGHDT, YNNKEL (reference sequence). The CDR3 nucleotides read TGTGCCAGCACCCAGGGAAATGGCTACACCTTC. Encoded protein: CASTQGNGYTF.